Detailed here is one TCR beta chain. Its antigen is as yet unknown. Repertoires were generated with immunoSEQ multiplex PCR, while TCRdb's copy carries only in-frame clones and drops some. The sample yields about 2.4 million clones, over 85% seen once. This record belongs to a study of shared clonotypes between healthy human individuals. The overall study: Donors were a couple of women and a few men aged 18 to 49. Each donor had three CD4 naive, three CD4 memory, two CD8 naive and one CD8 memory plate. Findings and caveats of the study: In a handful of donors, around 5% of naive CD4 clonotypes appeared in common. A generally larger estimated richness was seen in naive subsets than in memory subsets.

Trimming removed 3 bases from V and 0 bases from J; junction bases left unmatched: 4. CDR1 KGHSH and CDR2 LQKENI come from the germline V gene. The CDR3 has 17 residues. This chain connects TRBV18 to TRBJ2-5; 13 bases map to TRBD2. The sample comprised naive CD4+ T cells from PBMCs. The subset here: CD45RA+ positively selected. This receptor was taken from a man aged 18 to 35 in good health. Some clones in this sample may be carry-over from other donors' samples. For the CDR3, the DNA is TGTGCCAGCTCACCGACCGGGACTAGCGGGAACCAAGAGACCCAGTACTTC. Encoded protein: CASSPTGTSGNQETQYF.